This T cell receptor beta chain was observed in a study of T cell responses to AZD1222 COVID-19 vaccine. Profiling relied on immunoSEQ multiplex PCR, and the TCRdb table lists in-frame clones only, not all of them. The sample includes over 150,000 clones, 80% to 95% of them seen just once. Findings and limits, study-wide: Seropositivity was recorded at baseline in only five to seven AZD1222 recipients. Spike was spanned by vaccine-associated CD4 TCRs, which were dominant at 160-218 and 743-854. Compared with day 0, the breadth and depth of the Spike-specific TCR repertoire rose significantly after two doses of AZD1222. Repertoires were obtained only post-peak T cell response.

In regard to this clone: Antigen specificity is unknown.

The V gene's germline CDR1 is LNHDA and CDR2 SQIVND (reference sequence). The length of the CDR3 is 14 residues. The V gene end was trimmed by 5 bases and the J gene end by 6 bases; junction bases not matched to a gene: 5. The chain joins TRBV19 to TRBJ2-2, with 8 bases lining up with TRBD1. The sample consisted of peripheral blood, taken 28 days after the second dose of the MenACWY control vaccine. The sequence came from an adult who received the MenACWY meningococcal vaccine as a control. CDR3 sequence: CASSVDRVAGELFF. The DNA for the CDR3 is TGTGCCAGTAGTGTGGACAGGGTGGCCGGGGAGCTGTTTTTT.